Each of the 21 T cell receptor beta chains below was sequenced from the same sample in a study of shared clonotypes between healthy human individuals. Naive-designated CD8 cells lacked CD45RO, were positively enriched for CCR7, and omitted terminally differentiated effector memory CD45RA+ cells. Repertoires were generated with immunoSEQ multiplex PCR, while TCRdb's copy carries only in-frame clones and drops some. Of roughly 1,800,000 clones listed, about 94% are singletons. Material for sequencing was naive CD8+ T cells sorted from blood. The receptor source for this set is a man aged 18-30 years in good health.

This chain uses TRBV7-6 with TRBJ1-4; D perhaps matches TRBD1 (5 bases). This CDR3 is 15 amino acids long. Between the trimmed V and J ends, which lost 4 bases and 7 bases, there was a span of 16 bases. In germline, CDR1 is SGHVS, CDR2 FNYEAQ. For the CDR3, the DNA is TGTGCCAGCAGCTCCGATGATATGGGGGGTGAAAAACTGTTTTTT. Its protein product is CASSSDDMGGEKLFF. Complete variable domain (other parts from reference TRBV7-6 and TRBJ1-4): GAGVSQSPRYKVTKRGQDVALRCDPISGHVSLYWYRQALGQGPEFLTYFNYEAQQDKSGLPNDRFSAERPEGSISTLTIQRTEQRDSAMYRCASSSDDMGGEKLFFGSGTQLSVL.

The DNA for the CDR3 is TGTGCCAGCAGTTACGGCCCCGCGGGGGCCCCCTATGGCTACACCTTC. Translated, it gives CASSYGPAGAPYGYTF. The chain carries TRBV6-5 and TRBJ1-2, with D perhaps matching TRBD1 (6 bases). Germline V gene sequence: CDR1 MNHEY, CDR2 SVGAGI. The germline V and J ends were trimmed by 2 bases and 4 bases, with 17 bases remaining between them. The CDR3 is 16 residues long.

The chain has TRBV28 and TRBJ2-7; 7 bases are shared with TRBD1. The junction had 10 bases not matched to a gene; V was cut back by 7 bases and J by 7 bases. The CDR3 loop spans 13 amino acids. Germline CDR1 MDHEN, CDR2 SYDVKM. DNA of the CDR3: TGTGCCAGCACCGCAGGGGGTTTAGAAGAGCAGTACTTC. It codes for CASTAGGLEEQYF.

The rearrangement uses TRBV5-1 and TRBJ1-1; weak D call: TRBD1 (6 bases). The germline gives CDR1 SGHRS, CDR2 YFSETQ. This CDR3 contains 16 residues. The germline V and J ends were trimmed by 4 bases and 0 bases, with 16 bases remaining between them. CDR3 nucleotides: TGCGCCAGCAGCACCCGACAGGTAACCATGAACACTGAAGCTTTCTTT. Protein product: CASSTRQVTMNTEAFF.

The chain links TRBV6-1 to TRBJ1-2; D not certain. This CDR3 is 12 amino acids long. Trimming stripped 4 bases from V and 7 bases from J, with 10 bases between. The V gene's germline CDR1 is MNHNS and CDR2 SASEGT. Here the CDR3 DNA reads TGTGCCAGCAGTGGAGACGGGGTTGGCTACACCTTC. Residues: CASSGDGVGYTF.

V gene TRBV27 combines with J gene TRBJ2-1; TRBD2 is a possible D gene (6 bases). Germline lookup yields CDR1 MNHEY and CDR2 SMNVEV (reference sequence). There are 14 residues in the CDR3. The ends were cut back, 7 bases at V and 0 bases at J, with 10 bases in the middle. The CDR3 reads CASTPRGSYNEQFF. Here the CDR3 DNA reads TGTGCCAGCACCCCGCGGGGCTCCTACAATGAGCAGTTCTTC.

J is TRBJ2-1 and V is TRBV28; D is unresolved. The germline V gene encodes CDR1 MDHEN and CDR2 SYDVKM. This CDR3 is 16 amino acids long. Trimming took off 5 bases at V and 4 bases at J, with 18 bases between the two ends. The CDR3 reads CASSNTLEASYNEQFF. CDR3 bases: TGTGCCAGCAGTAATACCCTAGAAGCCAGTTACAATGAGCAGTTCTTC.

The chain employs TRBV4-1 and TRBJ1-2; 11 bases map to TRBD1. Germline V gene data show CDR1 as MGHRA and CDR2 as YSYEKL. The length of the CDR3 is 14 residues. Trimming cost V 3 bases and J 13 bases; bases outside gene matches: 10. The CDR3 sequence is CASSHPTGQGAVTF. Written as DNA, the CDR3 is TGCGCCAGCAGCCACCCGACCGGACAGGGGGCTGTCACCTTC.

The chain uses TRBV9 and TRBJ2-7, with D possibly TRBD2 on 7 matching bases. From germline, CDR1 is SGDLS and CDR2 YYNGEE. The CDR3 totals 14 residues. V was pared by 3 bases and J by 5 bases, with 15 bases between. The CDR3 sequence is CASSDNTGGHEQYF. In DNA, the CDR3 is TGTGCCAGCAGCGATAATACGGGGGGCCACGAGCAGTACTTC.

This chain connects TRBV6-5 to TRBJ1-5, with D possibly TRBD1 on 5 matching bases. This CDR3 contains 15 residues. The V gene's germline CDR1 is MNHEY and CDR2 SVGAGI. The germline V and J ends were trimmed by 6 bases and 0 bases, with 12 bases remaining between them. The CDR3 sequence is CASSHWDGSNQPQHF. The CDR3 bases are TGTGCCAGCAGCCACTGGGACGGTAGCAATCAGCCCCAGCATTTT.

The chain joins TRBV6-4 to TRBJ2-7; weak D call: TRBD2 (5 bases). The CDR3 totals 15 residues. Germline assignment: CDR1 MRHNA and CDR2 SNTAGT. The V end lost 7 bases, the J end lost 2 bases, and 18 bases lay between the germline ends. The CDR3 DNA follows: TGTGCCAGCACCGATGAGGCTAGCAGTGCCTACGAGCAGTACTTC. As protein: CASTDEASSAYEQYF.

CDR3 DNA sequence: TGTGCCAGCAGCCTCGATTGGGGGACTGAAGCTTTCTTT. Its protein product is CASSLDWGTEAFF. The chain recombines TRBV11-3 with TRBJ1-1; weak D call: TRBD1 (5 bases). V was pared by 5 bases and J by 5 bases, with 12 bases between. This CDR3 has 13 residues. Looked up from germline, CDR1 is SGHNT and CDR2 is YENEEA.

The gene calls are TRBV6-5 and TRBJ2-5, with a weak D call TRBD1 (5 bases). The CDR3 totals 15 residues. CDR1 MNHEY and CDR2 SVGAGI come from the germline V gene. V was clipped by 0 bases and J by 5 bases, with 13 bases between them. The CDR3 nucleotides are TGTGCCAGCAGTTACTCGACCGTGTCAGGGGAGACCCAGTACTTC. Its translation is CASSYSTVSGETQYF.

The chain links TRBV10-2 to TRBJ2-5; TRBD1 or TRBD2 may be the D gene (6 bases each). From germline, CDR1 is WSHSY and CDR2 SAAADI. Trimming stripped 5 bases from V and 5 bases from J, with 15 bases between. This CDR3 is 14 amino acids long. The DNA for the CDR3 is TGCGCCAGCAGTCCAAACAGGGAGGAGGAGACCCAGTACTTC. Amino acid sequence: CASSPNREEETQYF.

The chain joins TRBV14 to TRBJ1-5; TRBD1 matches at 7 bases. In germline, CDR1 is SGHDN, CDR2 FVKESK. V was clipped by 3 bases and J by 3 bases; unmatched bases: 5. The CDR3 is made up of 15 amino acids. This CDR3 is CASSQGTEFNQPQHF. DNA of the CDR3: TGTGCCAGCAGCCAGGGGACAGAATTCAATCAGCCCCAGCATTTT. The full variable domain, with the rest looked up from reference TRBV14 and TRBJ1-5, is EAGVTQFPSHSVIEKGQTVTLRCDPISGHDNLYWYRRVMGKEIKFLLHFVKESKQDESGMPNNRFLAERTGGTYSTLKVQPAELEDSGVYFCASSQGTEFNQPQHFGDGTRLSIL.

The J gene is TRBJ2-7, the V gene TRBV5-4; D tentatively reads TRBD1 or TRBD2 (5 bases each). The CDR3 has 12 residues. Germline V gene lookup returns CDR1 SGHNT and CDR2 YYREEE (reference sequence). V lost 4 bases and J 6 bases, leaving 11 bases between the germline ends. The CDR3 region has the DNA TGTGCCAGCAGCCCCTCGGGGCTCGAGCAGTACTTC. It translates to CASSPSGLEQYF.

The chain uses TRBV4-1 and TRBJ2-2, with TRBD2 matching 10 bases. This CDR3 spans 17 amino acids. Germline assignment: CDR1 MGHRA and CDR2 YSYEKL. V gave up 1 base and J gave up 7 bases; unmatched junction bases: 9. CDR3: CASSQVTAGGPVGELFF. Here the CDR3 DNA reads TGCGCCAGCAGCCAAGTAACAGCGGGAGGGCCCGTCGGGGAGCTGTTTTTT.

J is TRBJ2-7 and V is TRBV27; tentative D call: TRBD2 (8 bases). CDR1 and CDR2 (germline): MNHEY, SMNVEV (reference sequence). V was cut by 5 bases and J by 0 bases, with 17 bases left in between. The CDR3 is 16 residues long. The CDR3 bases are TGTGCCAGCAGTCATTCGGGGGGGACAGTCTCCTACGAGCAGTACTTC. It specifies CASSHSGGTVSYEQYF.

This chain links TRBV11-3 with TRBJ2-5; D remains ambiguous. Germline V lookup: CDR1 SGHNT, CDR2 YENEEA. V was shortened by 1 base and J by 0 bases, with 3 bases between the two germline ends. This CDR3 contains 13 residues. Written as DNA, the CDR3 is TGTGCCAGCAGCTTAGTGTACCAAGAGACCCAGTACTTC. Its translation is CASSLVYQETQYF.

The chain links TRBV15 to TRBJ2-3, with D possibly TRBD2 on 6 matching bases. V gave up 5 bases and J gave up 2 bases, with 14 bases separating them. CDR1 and CDR2 (germline): LNHNV, YYDKDF (reference sequence). The CDR3 consists of 15 residues. CDR3 residues: CATSGLSGFTDTQYF. The CDR3 DNA is TGTGCCACCAGCGGCCTTAGCGGATTCACAGATACGCAGTATTTT.

As to this clone: This specimen includes other DNA sequences encoding the same CDR3. The chain is built from TRBV19 and TRBJ2-7; 7 bases match TRBD1. V shed 6 bases and J 3 bases; nucleotides not matched to a gene: 5. The CDR3 runs to 13 residues. CDR1 and CDR2 (germline): LNHDA, SQIVND (reference sequence). The CDR3 DNA reads TGTGCCAGTAGCCTGACAGGGAACTACGAGCAGTACTTC. Protein product: CASSLTGNYEQYF.